A selection of T cell receptor beta chains follows, all from one sample in a study of persistence of HIV-infected CD4 T cells. These receptors have no known antigen. Some clones are missing from TCRdb's copy, which holds only in-frame ones; the method was immunoSEQ multiplex PCR. The profile covers 35,000 to 55,000 clones, with approximately 90% appearing a single time and under 2% taken by the ten largest. The sample here was CD4+ T cells sorted from PBMCs after roughly 17-hour stimulation, taken from a patient who received antiretroviral therapy. The receptors were gathered from an adult man with HIV who was CMV-seropositive. Both conserved end residues are trimmed from each CDR3. A D gene is named only where the DNA matches it firmly.

v_gene	j_gene	d_gene	CDR3aa
TRBV13	TRBJ2-3	TRBD2	ASSLQRGDTQY
TRBV4-2	TRBJ1-3	-	ASSQAGTGNTIY
TRBV6-5	TRBJ1-5	-	ASSMRLGNQPQH
TRBV11-2	TRBJ2-7	TRBD2	ASSLVKRGGYYEQY
TRBV5-1	TRBJ2-2	TRBD1	ASSLEGQGAGELF
TRBV5-6	TRBJ2-7	-	ASSSGAPSQY
TRBV6-5	TRBJ1-5	TRBD1	ANSLDRDSNQPQH
TRBV20-1	TRBJ1-5	TRBD1	SASPTGSGQPQH
TRBV28	TRBJ2-3	-	ASSPWGTQY
TRBV28	TRBJ1-6	-	ASNPADVLSAPLH
TRBV6-5	TRBJ2-2	-	ASSWSSAGELF
TRBV7-8	TRBJ1-2	-	ASSPASVHGYT
TRBV5-1	TRBJ1-6	TRBD1	ASRDRTGGSPLH
TRBV24-1	TRBJ1-4	TRBD1	ATSDTRSGTGGEKLF
TRBV4-1	TRBJ1-3	TRBD1	ASSRSHLGPGQGPGNTIY
TRBV5-4	TRBJ2-7	TRBD2	ASSFGGGPTSYEQY
TRBV5-1	TRBJ2-7	-	ASSFTGGTFSYEQY
TRBV5-8	TRBJ2-3	-	ASSSRGYRADTQY
TRBV7-5	TRBJ1-5	-	ARRGVQELQPQH
TRBV6-5	TRBJ2-3	TRBD1	ASSQTGANTDTQY
TRBV2	TRBJ2-2	TRBD2	ASSSQRGQNTGELF
TRBV3-1/TRBV3-2	TRBJ1-1	-	ASSHSWQIEAF
TRBV6-1	TRBJ1-2	TRBD1	ASSEPQGDGYT
TRBV6-5	TRBJ2-3	-	ASSSTDTQY
TRBV5-1	TRBJ1-4	-	ASSLGGNEKLF
TRBV18	TRBJ2-5	TRBD1	ASSLGQGGETQY
TRBV29-1	TRBJ2-7	TRBD1	SVSYPRGRYEQY
TRBV6-5	TRBJ2-2	TRBD1	ASSSDRGHTGELF